At least ten counts were recorded for the clone carrying this TCR beta chain. Its antigen is as yet unknown. Unmatched junction bases numbered 4, after V lost 3 bases and J lost 3 bases. This CDR3 comprises 15 residues. One entry per CDR3 protein results from TCRdb running MiXCR on the 5' RACE reads. The profile shows about 430,000 distinct CDR3 sequences, 18% of them singletons. This sample was included in a study of identical twins. General study points: Part of the zero-insertion signal could reflect confounding by invariant MAIT and iNKT cells.

This chain links TRBV12-3 or TRBV12-4 with TRBJ2-7, with 11 bases fitting TRBD2. The receptor was isolated from a middle-aged man in good health. Sequencing input: naive T cells sorted from blood. The CDR3 region is CASSFTSGSFYEQYF. CDR3 nucleotide sequence: TGTGCCAGCAGTTTCACTAGCGGGAGTTTCTACGAGCAGTACTTC.